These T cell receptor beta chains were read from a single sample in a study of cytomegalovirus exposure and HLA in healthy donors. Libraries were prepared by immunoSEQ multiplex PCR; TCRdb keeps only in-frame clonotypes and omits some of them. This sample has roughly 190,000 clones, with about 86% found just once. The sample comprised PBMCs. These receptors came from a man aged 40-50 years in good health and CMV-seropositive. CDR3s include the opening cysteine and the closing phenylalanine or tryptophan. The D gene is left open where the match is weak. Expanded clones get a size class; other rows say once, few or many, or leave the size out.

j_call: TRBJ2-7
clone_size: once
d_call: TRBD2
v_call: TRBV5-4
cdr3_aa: CASSLGLAVSYEQYF
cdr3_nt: TGTGCCAGCAGCTTGGGCCTAGCGGTCTCCTACGAGCAGTACTTC

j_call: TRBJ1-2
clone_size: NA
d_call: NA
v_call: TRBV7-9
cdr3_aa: CASSSGSSLDGYTF
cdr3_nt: TGTGCCAGCAGCTCCGGGAGCTCCTTGGATGGCTACACCTTC

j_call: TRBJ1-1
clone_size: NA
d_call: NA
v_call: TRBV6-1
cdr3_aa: CASTGGGMNTEAFF
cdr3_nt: TGTGCCAGCACTGGGGGCGGAATGAACACTGAAGCTTTCTTT

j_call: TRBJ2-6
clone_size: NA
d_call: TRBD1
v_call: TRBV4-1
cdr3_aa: CASSQQGAGANVLTF
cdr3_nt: TGCGCCAGCAGCCAACAGGGGGCTGGGGCCAACGTCCTGACTTTC

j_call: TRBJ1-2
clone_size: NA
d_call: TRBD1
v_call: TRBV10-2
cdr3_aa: CASSVGTGFSYGYTF
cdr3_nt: TGCGCCAGCAGTGTCGGGACAGGATTTAGCTATGGCTACACCTTC

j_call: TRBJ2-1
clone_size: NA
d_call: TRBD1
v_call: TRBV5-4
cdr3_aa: CASTEDREREQFF
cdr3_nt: TGTGCCAGCACGGAAGACAGGGAAAGAGAGCAGTTCTTC

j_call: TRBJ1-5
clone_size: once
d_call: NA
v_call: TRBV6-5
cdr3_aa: CASSYSRDQPQHF
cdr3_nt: TGTGCCAGCAGTTACTCGAGAGATCAGCCCCAGCATTTT

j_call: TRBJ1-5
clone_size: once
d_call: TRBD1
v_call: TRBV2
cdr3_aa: CATDSGGKDQPQHF
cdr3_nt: TGTGCCACCGACTCAGGGGGCAAAGATCAGCCCCAGCATTTT

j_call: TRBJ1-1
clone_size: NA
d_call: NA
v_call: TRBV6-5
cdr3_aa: CASRSRVNTEAFF
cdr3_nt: TGTGCCAGCAGGAGCAGGGTGAACACTGAAGCTTTCTTT

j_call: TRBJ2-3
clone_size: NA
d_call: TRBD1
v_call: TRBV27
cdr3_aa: CASSLKRTGFPDTQYF
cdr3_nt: TGTGCCAGCAGTTTAAAACGGACAGGGTTTCCAGATACGCAGTATTTT

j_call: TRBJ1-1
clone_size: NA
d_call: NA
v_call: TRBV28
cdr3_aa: CASSIQGSQTEAFF
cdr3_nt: TGTGCCAGCAGTATCCAGGGAAGTCAAACTGAAGCTTTCTTT

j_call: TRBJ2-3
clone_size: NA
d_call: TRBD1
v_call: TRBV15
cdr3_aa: CATSGLGTGGSRPSTDTQYF
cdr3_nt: TGTGCCACCAGCGGGCTAGGGACAGGGGGAAGCCGCCCGAGCACAGATACGCAGTATTTT

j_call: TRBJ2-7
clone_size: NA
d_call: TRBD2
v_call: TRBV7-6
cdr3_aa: CASSQIAQRDRAYEQYF
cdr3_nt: TGTGCCAGCAGCCAAATAGCCCAGCGGGATCGGGCCTACGAGCAGTACTTC

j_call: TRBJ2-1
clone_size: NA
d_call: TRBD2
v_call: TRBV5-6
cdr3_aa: CASSFSGSWHNEQFF
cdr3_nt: TGTGCCAGCAGCTTTAGCGGGAGCTGGCACAATGAGCAGTTCTTC

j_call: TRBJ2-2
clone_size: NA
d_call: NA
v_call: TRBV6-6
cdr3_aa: CASSQTSSGTGELFF
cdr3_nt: TGTGCCAGCAGCCAAACTAGCTCCGGCACCGGGGAGCTGTTTTTT

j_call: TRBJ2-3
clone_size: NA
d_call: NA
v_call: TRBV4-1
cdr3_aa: CASSQEGAGLWDTQYF
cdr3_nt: TGCGCCAGCAGCCAAGAAGGAGCGGGTCTTTGGGATACGCAGTATTTT

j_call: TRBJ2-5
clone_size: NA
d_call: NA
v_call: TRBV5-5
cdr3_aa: CASSLEGGKTQYF
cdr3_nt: TGTGCCAGCAGCTTGGAGGGGGGGAAGACCCAGTACTTC

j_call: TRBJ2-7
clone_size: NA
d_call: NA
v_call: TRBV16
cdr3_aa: CASSQGGNPNEQYF
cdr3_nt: TGTGCCAGCAGCCAAGGGGGGAACCCCAACGAGCAGTACTTC

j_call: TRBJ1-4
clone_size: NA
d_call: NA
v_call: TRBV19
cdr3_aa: CASSNRTWGEEKLFF
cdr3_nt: TGTGCCAGTAGTAACCGGACTTGGGGTGAAGAAAAACTGTTTTTT

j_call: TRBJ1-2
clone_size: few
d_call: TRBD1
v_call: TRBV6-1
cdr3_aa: CASSAQGAHGYTF
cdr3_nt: TGTGCCAGCAGCGCACAGGGGGCCCACGGCTACACCTTC

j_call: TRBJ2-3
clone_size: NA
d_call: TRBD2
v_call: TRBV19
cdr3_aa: CASTPGLYTDTQYF
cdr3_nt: TGTGCCAGTACACCGGGACTATACACAGATACGCAGTATTTT

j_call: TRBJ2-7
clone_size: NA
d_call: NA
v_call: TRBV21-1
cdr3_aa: CASRRRGGTYEQYF
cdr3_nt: TGTGCCAGCCGGCGCCGGGGGGGAACCTACGAGCAGTACTTC

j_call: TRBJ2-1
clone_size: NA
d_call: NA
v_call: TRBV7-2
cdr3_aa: CASSPRGGEGNEQFF
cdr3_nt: TGTGCCAGCAGCCCCCGAGGGGGAGAAGGCAATGAGCAGTTCTTC